This T cell receptor beta chain derives from a study of blood T cell repertoires in COVID-19 (dated by TCRdb to about 2020). In the study overall: Samples covering the acute and convalescent phases of COVID-19 were provided by collaborators in the United States, Italy and Spain. The sample metadata nearly always contained a de-identified subject ID, COVID-19 status, age in years and sex. The repertoires were released in a freely available public database meant as a resource for research on the immune response to SARS-CoV-2. Deeply sampled blood TCRbeta repertoires from subjects exposed to, actively infected with, or recovered from COVID-19 were included in the dataset. Where available, HLA class I and class II types were taken from metadata supplied by the sample provider and were not determined by assay-based typing. The material from the prospective study consisted of cDNA or gDNA derived from T cells, B-cell-depleted T cells, or PBMCs. The samples were drawn from two sources: the first 160 participants of the ongoing ImmuneRACE study, and 1,000 to 1,500 subjects contributed by 6 global collaborators.

The CDR3 runs 15 residues from the cysteine to the phenylalanine. Here the CDR3 DNA is all that survives: 45 bases in frame from base 1. From a lookup of the germline V gene (reference sequence), CDR1 and CDR2 are SGHNT and YYREEE. V is clipped by 4 bases and J by 5 bases, and the sequence between their germline boundaries is 16 bases long. Worth noting for this clone: What this receptor recognizes is not known. Within one base of it there is no much larger clone, and no base qualities were kept.

General study outcomes and caveats: How much clinical and demographic metadata was included differed by source and by participant, and the metadata was provided uncurated.

TCRbeta CDR3 regions were amplified from genomic DNA using the immunoSEQ Assay, a bias-controlled multiplex PCR. Per the authors' processing: The number of nucleated cells in each sample was estimated from the amplification of reference gene primers within the assay. To quantify the absolute abundance of each unique TCRbeta CDR3 rearrangement, sequence reads were collapsed and filtered. For each sample, productive Simpson clonality was calculated as the square root of Simpson's diversity index over productive rearrangements. In its TCRdb copy, this immuneACCESS table keeps in-frame sequences only and misses some clones. Where compared with another copy, unresolved V genes explain less than half of these, and the others have no known cause. From that table come the V and J calls and clone size; the DNA was used to work out D and trimming. This sample comprises around 300,000 clones, roughly nine tenths of them detected only once. Jointly, the top ten make up less than 2.5% of the sample.

Collaborating institutions collected whole blood in K2EDTA tubes following their own protocols. Collaborator samples were shipped for TCRbeta analysis as frozen whole blood, isolated PBMCs, or DNA extracted from either sample type. The material sequenced was peripheral blood. The source of this sequence is a man aged 50-59 years with acute or convalescent COVID-19. The V gene is TRBV5-4 and the J gene is TRBJ1-3; perhaps TRBD1 is the D gene, with 6 bases matching. The CDR3 region: CASSPDRTRRNTIYF. The DNA reads as follows: TGTGCCAGCAGCCCCGACAGGACACGGCGAAACACCATATATTTT.